This TCR beta chain is drawn from a study of blood T cell repertoires in COVID-19. In the study overall: Spain, Italy and the United States supplied samples that represented acute and convalescent COVID-19. From T cells, B-cell-depleted T cells, or PBMCs came the material, which was cDNA or gDNA.

Germline V gene lookup returns CDR1 SEHNR and CDR2 FQNEAQ (reference sequence). CDR3 length: 15 amino acids. V shed 5 bases and J 2 bases; nucleotides not matched to a gene: 6. Seattle's enrolled individuals joined amid active infection and were then monitored longitudinally. Per the authors' pipeline: The authors estimated nucleated cell counts from reference gene primer amplification. TCRdb's copy holds only in-frame clones and misses some; the assay was immunoSEQ multiplex PCR. That table gives V, J and clone size, and the DNA gave D and trimming. The table has over 250,000 clones, about nine tenths seen once.

This TCR derives from a person aged 18 to 29 with COVID-19, enrolled during active disease. The chain joins TRBV7-9 to TRBJ2-7, with 10 bases matching TRBD1. Sequenced sample: peripheral blood. The CDR3 is CASSATGTGAYEQYF. Written as DNA, the CDR3 is TGTGCCAGCAGCGCAACCGGGACAGGGGCCTACGAGCAGTACTTC.